Here is one TCR beta chain with its context. Its antigen is undetermined. The sample belongs to a study of T cell responses to AZD1222 COVID-19 vaccine. General study results and limits: Clonal diversity may have been underestimated, and the donors were mostly white British, with more females than males.

The CDR3 is 14 amino acids. The V end lost 2 bases, the J end lost 0 bases, and 9 bases lay between the germline ends. CDR1 and CDR2 (germline): SGHDT, YYEEEE. The table came from immunoSEQ multiplex PCR; TCRdb's copy has only in-frame clones and leaves some out. The table lists more than 85,000 clones, about 90% of them singletons. This specimen consisted of peripheral blood, obtained 28 days after the second AZD1222 dose. V gene TRBV5-6 combines with J gene TRBJ2-7; D is unclear. The clonotype was recovered from an adult who received the AZD1222 COVID-19 vaccine. CDR3 nucleotides: TGTGCCAGCAGCTTTTCCGGATACTCCTACGAGCAGTACTTC. Amino acids: CASSFSGYSYEQYF.